Listed below are T cell receptor beta chains from one sample, sequenced in a study of blood T cell repertoires in COVID-19. Clones were sequenced by immunoSEQ multiplex PCR, and TCRdb holds only the in-frame ones, with some missing. The data show 200,000 to 250,000 clones, around 80% seen once. Sequenced input: peripheral blood. Source of these receptors: a woman aged 70-85 years with acute or convalescent COVID-19. The CDR3 runs from the conserved cysteine through the conserved F or W. D genes are given only for firm matches. Not every row has a clone size; where given, it reads once, few, many or a size class.

CDR3 protein: CASSGEGNSPLHF
CDR3 DNA: TGTGCCAGCAGCGGGGAGGGAAATTCACCCCTCCACTTT
J gene: TRBJ1-6
D gene: NA
V gene: TRBV9
clone size: NA

CDR3 protein: CASSSPGSGVTDTQYF
CDR3 DNA: TGTGCCAGCAGCTCCCCGGGTAGCGGGGTAACAGATACGCAGTATTTT
J gene: TRBJ2-3
D gene: TRBD2
V gene: TRBV11-2
clone size: NA

CDR3 protein: CATSKGQTDTQYF
CDR3 DNA: TGCGCCACCTCCAAAGGACAGACAGATACGCAGTATTTT
J gene: TRBJ2-3
D gene: NA
V gene: TRBV10-2
clone size: NA

CDR3 protein: CASSERTGNEKLFF
CDR3 DNA: TGTGCCAGCAGTGAACGGACAGGGAATGAAAAACTGTTTTTT
J gene: TRBJ1-4
D gene: TRBD1
V gene: TRBV2
clone size: few

CDR3 protein: CASTLLAGGGTDTQYF
CDR3 DNA: TGCGCCAGCACCCTCTTAGCGGGGGGGGGCACAGATACGCAGTATTTT
J gene: TRBJ2-3
D gene: TRBD2
V gene: TRBV5-1
clone size: NA

CDR3 protein: CATSSHQTGDLYNEQFF
CDR3 DNA: TGTGCCACCAGTTCCCATCAGACAGGGGACCTTTACAATGAGCAGTTCTTC
J gene: TRBJ2-1
D gene: TRBD1
V gene: TRBV24-1
clone size: NA

CDR3 protein: CASSATGLNTGELFF
CDR3 DNA: TGTGCCAGCAGCGCAACGGGACTCAACACCGGGGAGCTGTTTTTT
J gene: TRBJ2-2
D gene: NA
V gene: TRBV9
clone size: NA

CDR3 protein: CAWKSSGTGTEKLFF
CDR3 DNA: TGTGCCTGGAAATCTAGTGGGACAGGGACTGAAAAACTGTTTTTT
J gene: TRBJ1-4
D gene: TRBD1
V gene: TRBV30
clone size: once

CDR3 protein: CASSQEGGGHNEQFF
CDR3 DNA: TGTGCCAGCAGCCAAGAGGGCGGGGGTCACAATGAGCAGTTCTTC
J gene: TRBJ2-1
D gene: TRBD2
V gene: TRBV4-2
clone size: NA

CDR3 protein: CATSDMTGTQYF
CDR3 DNA: TGTGCCACCAGTGATATGACGGGTACGCAGTATTTT
J gene: TRBJ2-3
D gene: NA
V gene: TRBV24-1
clone size: NA

CDR3 protein: CASSRLEDQDTQYF
CDR3 DNA: TGTGCCAGTAGCCGACTAGAGGACCAAGATACGCAGTATTTT
J gene: TRBJ2-3
D gene: NA
V gene: TRBV19
clone size: NA

CDR3 protein: CASSPGNYGYTF
CDR3 DNA: TGTGCCTCCAGTCCGGGGAACTATGGCTACACCTTC
J gene: TRBJ1-2
D gene: NA
V gene: TRBV30
clone size: few

CDR3 protein: CASSASLAGEETQYF
CDR3 DNA: TGTGCCAGCAGCGCCTCTCTAGCGGGGGAAGAGACCCAGTACTTC
J gene: TRBJ2-5
D gene: TRBD2
V gene: TRBV9
clone size: NA

CDR3 protein: CASSLDRGRDGYTF
CDR3 DNA: TGTGCCAGCAGCTTGGACAGGGGGCGGGATGGCTACACCTTC
J gene: TRBJ1-2
D gene: TRBD1
V gene: TRBV5-6
clone size: once

CDR3 protein: CASSGASGQGSRYNEQFF
CDR3 DNA: TGTGCCAGCAGTGGGGCCTCGGGACAGGGGAGCCGCTACAATGAGCAGTTCTTC
J gene: TRBJ2-1
D gene: TRBD1
V gene: TRBV28
clone size: few

CDR3 protein: CASSKFRGSYNSPLHF
CDR3 DNA: TGTGCCAGCAGCAAATTTAGGGGGTCCTATAATTCACCCCTCCACTTT
J gene: TRBJ1-6
D gene: NA
V gene: TRBV21-1
clone size: NA

CDR3 protein: CSANAGTGYEQYF
CDR3 DNA: TGCAGCGCAAATGCCGGGACAGGCTACGAGCAGTACTTC
J gene: TRBJ2-7
D gene: TRBD1
V gene: TRBV29-1
clone size: NA

CDR3 protein: CASRDGRRVGEYF
CDR3 DNA: TGTGCCAGCAGAGACGGTCGCCGGGTCGGGGAGTACTTC
J gene: TRBJ2-7
D gene: NA
V gene: TRBV6-1
clone size: once

CDR3 protein: CASSGTGSTGELFF
CDR3 DNA: TGTGCCAGCAGTGGGACAGGGAGCACCGGGGAGCTGTTTTTT
J gene: TRBJ2-2
D gene: TRBD1
V gene: TRBV2
clone size: NA

CDR3 protein: CASIGVGGLTEAFF
CDR3 DNA: TGTGCCAGCATTGGGGTAGGAGGTCTCACTGAAGCTTTCTTT
J gene: TRBJ1-1
D gene: NA
V gene: TRBV11-2
clone size: NA

CDR3 protein: CASSDVLAGEPYEQYF
CDR3 DNA: TGTGCCAGCAGTGATGTACTAGCGGGGGAACCCTACGAGCAGTACTTC
J gene: TRBJ2-7
D gene: NA
V gene: TRBV21-1
clone size: once

CDR3 protein: CATSDRGTDVLTF
CDR3 DNA: TGTGCCACCAGTGATCGGGGAACTGACGTCCTGACTTTC
J gene: TRBJ2-6
D gene: NA
V gene: TRBV24-1
clone size: once

CDR3 protein: CASSQGTGMVPQYF
CDR3 DNA: TGTGCCAGCAGCCAAGGGACAGGGATGGTTCCCCAGTACTTC
J gene: TRBJ2-5
D gene: TRBD1
V gene: TRBV3-1/TRBV3-2
clone size: NA

CDR3 protein: CASSESYVAGGYNEQFF
CDR3 DNA: TGTGCCAGCAGTGAATCCTACGTAGCGGGGGGATACAATGAGCAGTTCTTC
J gene: TRBJ2-1
D gene: TRBD2
V gene: TRBV25-1
clone size: NA

CDR3 protein: CSVGTAGEAFF
CDR3 DNA: TGCAGTGTCGGAACAGCGGGTGAAGCTTTCTTT
J gene: TRBJ1-1
D gene: NA
V gene: TRBV20-1
clone size: NA

CDR3 protein: CASSQDSGSGGAETQYF
CDR3 DNA: TGCGCCAGCAGCCAAGATTCCGGTAGCGGGGGGGCCGAGACGCAGTATTTT
J gene: TRBJ2-3
D gene: TRBD2
V gene: TRBV4-3
clone size: few

CDR3 protein: CAIRTLQGAYGANVLTF
CDR3 DNA: TGTGCCATCAGGACTTTACAGGGGGCGTATGGGGCCAACGTCCTGACTTTC
J gene: TRBJ2-6
D gene: TRBD1
V gene: TRBV10-3
clone size: once

CDR3 protein: CASSRRRNNYEQYF
CDR3 DNA: TGTGCCAGCAGCCGGAGAAGGAACAACTACGAGCAGTACTTC
J gene: TRBJ2-7
D gene: NA
V gene: TRBV3-1/TRBV3-2
clone size: NA

CDR3 protein: CASSGLAGGQETQYF
CDR3 DNA: TGTGCCAGTAGTGGACTAGCGGGGGGGCAAGAGACCCAGTACTTC
J gene: TRBJ2-5
D gene: TRBD2
V gene: TRBV19
clone size: NA

CDR3 protein: CASSLVGANSYEQYF
CDR3 DNA: TGCGCCAGCAGCTTGGTGGGGGCCAACTCCTACGAGCAGTACTTC
J gene: TRBJ2-7
D gene: NA
V gene: TRBV5-1
clone size: NA